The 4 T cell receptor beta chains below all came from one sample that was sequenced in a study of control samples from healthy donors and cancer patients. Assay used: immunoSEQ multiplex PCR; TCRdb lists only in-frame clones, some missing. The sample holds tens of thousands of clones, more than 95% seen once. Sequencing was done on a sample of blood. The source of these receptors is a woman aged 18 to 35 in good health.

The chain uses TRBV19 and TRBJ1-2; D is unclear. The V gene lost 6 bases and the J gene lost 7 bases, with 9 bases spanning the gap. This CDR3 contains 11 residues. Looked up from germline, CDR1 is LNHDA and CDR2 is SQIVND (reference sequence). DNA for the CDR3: TGTGCCAGTAGGATTCGGGGTGGCTACACCTTC. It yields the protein CASRIRGGYTF.

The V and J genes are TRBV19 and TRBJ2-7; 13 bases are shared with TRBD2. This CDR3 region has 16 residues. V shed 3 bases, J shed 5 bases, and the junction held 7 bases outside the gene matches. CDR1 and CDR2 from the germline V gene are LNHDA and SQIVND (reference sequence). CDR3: CASSIKPGLAGNEQYF. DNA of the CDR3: TGTGCCAGTAGTATTAAGCCGGGACTAGCGGGGAACGAGCAGTACTTC.

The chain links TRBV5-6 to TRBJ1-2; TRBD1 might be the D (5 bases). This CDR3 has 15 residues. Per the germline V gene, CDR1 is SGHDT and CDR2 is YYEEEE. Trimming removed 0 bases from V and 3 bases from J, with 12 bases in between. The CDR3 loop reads CASSLGGARYYGYTF. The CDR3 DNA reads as TGTGCCAGCAGCTTGGGAGGGGCGCGGTACTATGGCTACACCTTC.

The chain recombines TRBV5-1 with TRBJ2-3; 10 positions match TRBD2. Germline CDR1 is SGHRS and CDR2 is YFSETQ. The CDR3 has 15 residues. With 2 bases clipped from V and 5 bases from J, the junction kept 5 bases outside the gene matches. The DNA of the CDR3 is TGCGCCAGCAGCTTAGAGCGGGGGGGCCAAGATACGCAGTATTTT. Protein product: CASSLERGGQDTQYF.